This is a list of T cell receptor beta chains from one sample in a study of T cells after somatic rescue of genetic block. Assay used: immunoSEQ multiplex PCR; TCRdb lists only in-frame clones, some missing. This sample carries 95,000 to 120,000 clones, over 80% of them seen once, and the ten largest clones take more than 1.4%. Sequencing was carried out using peripheral blood mononuclear cells (PBMCs). All receptors derive from a woman aged 18-29 years. CDR3s leave out the opening cysteine and the closing phenylalanine or tryptophan.

J	V	CDR3
TRBJ1-1	TRBV6-5	ASSYRRRAF
TRBJ2-2	TRBV7-3	ASSSRQGAVGELF
TRBJ2-7	TRBV18	ASSPSTYEQY
TRBJ1-2	TRBV7-9	ASSQGDYGYT
TRBJ1-1	TRBV7-9	ASSRTGQRMNTEAF
TRBJ1-2	TRBV10-3	AISDPLSNYGYT
TRBJ2-7	TRBV5-5	ASSLGPSPGGTYEQY
TRBJ1-1	TRBV25-1	ASSDRYTEAF
TRBJ1-4	TRBV2	ASRGMGATNEKLF
TRBJ1-2	TRBV19	ASRLVAGPYGYT
TRBJ1-5	TRBV15	ATSRGGASTSNQPQH
TRBJ2-7	TRBV6-5	ASSYSFFPGYEQY
TRBJ2-1	TRBV6-5	ASSYKRGAGLNEQF
TRBJ2-5	TRBV5-1	ASSLGLRETQY
TRBJ2-6	TRBV7-9	ASSSRAAGANVLT
TRBJ2-5	TRBV15	ATSKQGPQETQY
TRBJ2-7	TRBV30	AWRAGGSYEQY
TRBJ1-2	TRBV4-1	ASSQPRTGDLLDGYT
TRBJ2-1	TRBV4-2	ASSHPGQGNNEQF
TRBJ2-1	TRBV5-6	ASSQGLATHNEQF
TRBJ2-7	TRBV9	ASSGRDTSYEQY
TRBJ2-5	TRBV4-3	ASSQSLAGEGETQY
TRBJ1-6	TRBV30	AWNRRNSPLH
TRBJ1-4	TRBV4-3	ASSLEDRVNEKLF
TRBJ2-7	TRBV9	ASSVQGGSSYEQY
TRBJ1-4	TRBV5-4	ASSTPSFGVAGEKLF
TRBJ2-3	TRBV19	ASSPLGLNTDTQY
TRBJ2-7	TRBV2	ASSGTRGGYEQY
TRBJ2-7	TRBV2	ASSDVAGENEQY
TRBJ1-1	TRBV10-3	AISEGRGRKTEAF
TRBJ1-4	TRBV2	ATTTIGANEKLF
TRBJ1-5	TRBV29-1	SVRNSNQPQH
TRBJ2-4	TRBV11-2	ASSSGVGRGGKNIQY
TRBJ2-1	TRBV19	ASSIEEGSGYNEQF
TRBJ2-1	TRBV19	ATSEGRLYNEQF
TRBJ1-2	TRBV6-5	ASSSTNYGYT
TRBJ1-5	TRBV27	ASSSTGNQPQH
TRBJ1-2	TRBV7-3	ASSLTGQGNYGYT
TRBJ2-7	TRBV7-9	ASSSVRDRSYEQY
TRBJ1-5	TRBV7-8	ASSVRQSNQPQH
TRBJ2-2	TRBV5-1	ASSSQREGSGELF
TRBJ2-5	TRBV4-3	ASSPRTGQETQY
TRBJ1-5	TRBV5-5	ASSTVEDQPQH